This T cell receptor beta chain was obtained from a study of blood T cell repertoires in COVID-19. Overall study context: Samples representing acute and convalescent COVID-19 were sourced from the United States, Italy and Spain. PBMCs, B-cell-depleted T cells, or T cells were the source of the cDNA or gDNA that made up the material.

The authors' processing: Nucleated cell counts were estimated from reference gene primer amplification. Assay used: immunoSEQ multiplex PCR; TCRdb lists only in-frame clones, some missing. D and trimming were read from the DNA, whereas the V and J calls and clone size are those reported in that table. Of around 24,000 clones in the sample, 90% were seen once. The V end lost 3 bases, the J end lost 1 base, and 13 bases lay between the germline ends. CDR3 length: 17 amino acids. Germline lookup yields CDR1 LNHDA and CDR2 SQIVND (reference sequence). The sequencing sample was made of peripheral blood. The TCR comes from an older man with acute or convalescent COVID-19. The chain uses TRBV19 and TRBJ2-6; perhaps TRBD2 as D (6 bases). The CDR3 protein is CASSMRQGGSGANVLTF. The CDR3 coding sequence is TGTGCCAGTAGTATGAGGCAGGGAGGTTCTGGGGCCAACGTCCTGACTTTC.